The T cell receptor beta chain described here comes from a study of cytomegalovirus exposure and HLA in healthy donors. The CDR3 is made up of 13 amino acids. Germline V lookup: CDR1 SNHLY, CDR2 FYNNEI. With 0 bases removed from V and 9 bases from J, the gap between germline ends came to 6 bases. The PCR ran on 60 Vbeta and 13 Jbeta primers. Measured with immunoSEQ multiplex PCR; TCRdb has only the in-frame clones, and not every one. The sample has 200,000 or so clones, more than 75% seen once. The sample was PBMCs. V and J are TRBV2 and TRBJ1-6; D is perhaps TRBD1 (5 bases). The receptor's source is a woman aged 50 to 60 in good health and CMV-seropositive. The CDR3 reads CASSEAQGSPLHF. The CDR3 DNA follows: TGTGCCAGCAGTGAAGCGCAGGGTTCACCCCTCCACTTT.